Sequencing of this T cell receptor (beta chain) was carried out in a study of shared clonotypes between healthy human individuals. CDR1 is SQVTM, CDR2 ANQGSEA, per germline. The CDR3 extends over 16 amino acids. The V segment lost 7 bases and the J segment 3 bases; nucleotides outside the gene matches: 15. Researchers divided each subset's genomic DNA evenly across several immunoSEQ plates. Ten immunoSEQ deep assay plates held the unsorted PBMC DNA. Profiling relied on immunoSEQ multiplex PCR, and the TCRdb table lists in-frame clones only, not all of them. The sample lists more than 450,000 clones, about four fifths seen once, with approximately 13% in the top ten. Each of the donors was a healthy adult who was HIV-negative and had not had a recent acute infection or vaccination.

The chain uses TRBV29-1 and TRBJ1-1; 9 bases are shared with TRBD1. The clonotype was recovered from a woman aged 40 to 55 in good health. Some clones in this sample may be carry-over from other donors' samples. The specimen sequenced was PBMCs. This CDR3 is CSAGRRDRARDTEAFF. In nucleotides, the CDR3 is TGCAGCGCCGGGCGGCGGGACAGGGCTAGGGACACTGAAGCTTTCTTT. Variable domain in full (rest from reference TRBV29-1 and TRBJ1-1): SAVISQKPSRDICQRGTSLTIQCQVDSQVTMMFWYRQQPGQSLTLIATANQGSEATYESGFVIDKFPISRPNLTFSTLTVSNMSPEDSSIYLCSAGRRDRARDTEAFFGQGTRLTVV.